Each of the 13 T cell receptor beta chains below was sequenced from the same sample in a study of regulatory T cells in long-lasting Graves disease. The sample's time point: newly diagnosed GD, antithyroid drugs for less than 3 months. PBMC-extracted RNA yielded the TCR library. Sequencing libraries for TCR beta were prepared with iRepertoire HTBI primers and Arm-PCR of CDR3 regions. TCRdb redid the calling of the multiplex PCR reads with MiXCR, one entry per CDR3 protein. The sample lists some 200,000 distinct CDR3 sequences; roughly 19% were seen once. The sample was also reused in another study, on T cells in Graves' hyperthyroidism and ophthalmopathy.

The sample was peripheral blood mononuclear cells (PBMCs), taken at new diagnosis, from a patient treated with antithyroid drugs. The receptors were gathered from a woman aged 25 to 39 with Graves disease.

This clonotype was observed many times. This chain joins TRBV27 and TRBJ2-7, with D possibly matching TRBD1 (6 bases). Trimming took 6 bases from V and 3 from J, leaving 18 bases between them. This CDR3 has 15 amino acids. CDR1 is MNHEY, CDR2 SMNVEV, per germline (reference sequence). The chain's CDR3 is CASSALRDTVYEQYF. The CDR3 DNA reads as TGTGCCAGCAGCGCCCTCCGGGACACAGTCTACGAGCAGTACTTC.

This chain uses TRBV29-1 with TRBJ2-7, with TRBD1 as a possible D gene (6 bases). Germline assignment: CDR1 SQVTM and CDR2 ANQGSEA. V lost 6 bases and J 6 bases, leaving 27 bases between the germline ends. The CDR3 is 16 residues long. CDR3 nucleotide sequence: TGCAGCGTCCTAGGGGCCCGGTCAGGGGTATCGTCCGAGCAGTACTTC. Translated, it gives CSVLGARSGVSSEQYF.

This clonotype was picked up a small number of times. A single base separates this from a much larger clone, so it may be a read error. The chain uses TRBV2 and TRBJ2-3; 7 bases align to TRBD2. The CDR3 runs 12 residues. Germline CDR1 SNHLY, CDR2 FYNNEI. CDR3 DNA sequence: TGTGCCGGCAGTGGGGGGGAGGATACGCAGTATTTT. Amino acid sequence: CAGSGGEDTQYF.

Many counts were recorded for this clonotype. This chain uses TRBV28 with TRBJ1-2, with D possibly TRBD1 on 5 matching bases. Per germline, CDR1 MDHEN and CDR2 SYDVKM. The CDR3 is 19 amino acids. V was shortened by 6 bases and J by 4 bases, with 30 bases between the two germline ends. The CDR3 DNA sequence: TGTGCCAGCAGGAGCGTGGGGGGGATCACCCCGGGGTTTGGCTATGGCTACACCTTC. Amino acid sequence: CASRSVGGITPGFGYGYTF.

This clonotype was picked up many times. The rearrangement joins TRBV6-1 to TRBJ1-1, with D perhaps TRBD1 (6 bases). This CDR3 comprises 14 residues. V was trimmed by 6 bases and J by 6 bases, leaving 17 bases between them. Germline V gives CDR1 MNHNS, CDR2 SASEGT. The CDR3 sequence is CASRETGTSPEAFF. The CDR3 region has the DNA TGTGCCAGCAGGGAAACAGGGACCTCCCCTGAAGCTTTCTTT.

The table lists this clonotype with many counts. J is TRBJ2-1 and V is TRBV20-1; TRBD2 agrees at 11 bases. The CDR3 is made up of 16 amino acids. Losses at the gene ends were 2 bases for V and 8 bases for J; bases not matched to a gene: 11. In germline, CDR1 is DFQATT, CDR2 SNEGSKA (reference sequence). This CDR3 is CSARPPLAGVVYEQFF. The CDR3 DNA sequence: TGCAGTGCTAGACCGCCACTAGCGGGGGTTGTGTATGAGCAGTTCTTC.

The CDR3 protein is CASSLTGTGVSGYTF. CDR3 DNA: TGTGCCAGCAGCTTAACGGGGACAGGGGTGTCTGGCTACACCTTC. This chain uses TRBV11-2 with TRBJ1-2; TRBD1 aligns across 10 bases. CDR1 SGHAT and CDR2 FQNNGV come from the germline V gene. The CDR3 has 15 residues. Trimming at V came to 2 bases and at J to 7 bases, leaving 7 bases not matched to a gene. Filled out from reference TRBV11-2 and TRBJ1-2, the complete variable domain reads EAGVAQSPRYKIIEKRQSVAFWCNPISGHATLYWYQQILGQGPKLLIQFQNNGVVDDSQLPKDRFSAERLKGVDSTLKIQPAKLEDSAVYLCASSLTGTGVSGYTFGSGTRLTVV.

This clonotype was detected ten times or more. The V call is TRBV7-2, the J call TRBJ2-1, with D possibly being TRBD1 (6 bases). Germline V gene data show CDR1 as SGHTA and CDR2 as FQGNSA. V gave up 5 bases and J gave up 6 bases, with 11 bases separating them. The CDR3 is 13 residues long. CDR3 residues: CASSVNRVNEQFF. The CDR3 DNA reads as TGTGCCAGCAGCGTGAACAGGGTCAATGAGCAGTTCTTC.

This clonotype was counted many times. This sequence joins TRBV3-1 and TRBJ1-2; a possible D gene is TRBD1 (5 bases). The ends were cut back, 1 base at V and 1 base at J, with 7 bases in the middle. This CDR3 contains 14 residues. Germline V gives CDR1 LGHDT, CDR2 YNNKEL (reference sequence). In nucleotides, the CDR3 is TGTGCCAGCAGCCAAGGAGGGGTTAACTATGGCTACACCTTC. The encoded protein is CASSQGGVNYGYTF.

In this sample, this clonotype turned up many times. The DNA of the CDR3 is TGCAGTGCTAGAAACAGGGTGGGGACTGAAGCTTTCTTT. Translating it yields CSARNRVGTEAFF. V gene TRBV20-1 combines with J gene TRBJ1-1; perhaps TRBD1 as D (6 bases). Germline V gene data show CDR1 as DFQATT and CDR2 as SNEGSKA (reference sequence). V shed 2 bases and J shed 5 bases, with 12 bases lying between them. The CDR3 is made up of 13 amino acids.

This clonotype was seen ten or more times. The rearrangement links TRBV7-8 to TRBJ1-5; TRBD1 might be the D (6 bases). Looked up from germline, CDR1 is SGHVS and CDR2 is FQNEAQ. The V end lost 1 base, the J end lost 8 bases, and 12 bases lay between the germline ends. CDR3 length: 14 amino acids. The CDR3 sequence: CASSLGQGWEPQHF. CDR3 in DNA: TGTGCCAGCAGCTTAGGGCAGGGGTGGGAGCCCCAGCATTTT. Variable domain in full (rest from reference TRBV7-8 and TRBJ1-5): GAGVSQSPRYKVAKRGQDVALRCDPISGHVSLFWYQQALGQGPEFLTYFQNEAQLDKSGLPSDRFFAERPEGSVSTLKIQRTQQEDSAVYLCASSLGQGWEPQHFGDGTRLSIL.

This clonotype came up a few times. The V gene is TRBV10-1, the J gene TRBJ2-1, with TRBD2 matching over 12 bases. The CDR3 loop spans 18 amino acids. V dropped 3 bases and J dropped 0; count of bases not matched to a gene: 6. Germline V gene lookup returns CDR1 WNHNN and CDR2 SYGVQD (reference sequence). CDR3 bases: TGCGCCAGCAGTGACTACCGGACTAGCGGGATCTCCTACAATGAGCAGTTCTTC. Translating it yields CASSDYRTSGISYNEQFF.

This clonotype showed up just a few times. The chain carries TRBV18 and TRBJ2-7; D perhaps matches TRBD1 (6 bases). CDR3 length: 15 residues. Per the germline V gene, CDR1 is KGHSH and CDR2 is LQKENI. The V end was cut by 2 bases, the J end by 0 bases, with 11 bases between. CDR3 bases: TGTGCCAGCTCACCAGATAGGACAGACTCCTACGAGCAGTACTTC. It yields the protein CASSPDRTDSYEQYF.